This T cell receptor (beta chain) was profiled in a study of shared clonotypes between healthy human individuals. TCRdb's copy holds only in-frame clones and misses some; the assay was immunoSEQ multiplex PCR. The data hold roughly 2 million clones, with nearly 97% observed a single time. Donors were Caucasian adults residing in Nashville, Tennessee, USA. There are 14 residues in the CDR3. The trim removed 6 bases at V and 8 bases at J, leaving 11 bases unmatched. Germline lookup yields CDR1 SGHRS and CDR2 YFSETQ. The chain recombines TRBV5-1 with TRBJ2-1; 7 bases agree with TRBD1. This TCR was sampled from a man aged 18 to 30 in good health. Sequenced input: naive CD4+ T cells sorted from blood. Subset of the sample: CD45RA+ positively selected. CDR3 in amino acids: CASNNQGVVDEQFF. Written as DNA, the CDR3 is TGCGCCAGCAACAACCAGGGGGTGGTGGATGAGCAGTTCTTC.